What follows are 9 T cell receptor beta chains derived from one specimen sequenced in a study of cytomegalovirus exposure and HLA in healthy donors. The method was immunoSEQ multiplex PCR; TCRdb's version includes in-frame clones alone and lacks a portion of them. The sample shows about 110,000 clones, around 95% of them seen only once. The sequenced sample was PBMCs. Receptors were obtained from a woman between 18 and 29 years old in good health and CMV-seronegative.

The V call is TRBV5-1, the J call TRBJ1-1; the match to TRBD1 covers 7 bases. The length of the CDR3 is 15 residues. V gave up 0 bases and J gave up 4 bases; unmatched junction bases: 6. Germline V gene data show CDR1 as SGHRS and CDR2 as YFSETQ. CDR3 in amino acids: CASSLEGAMVTEAFF. CDR3 DNA sequence: TGCGCCAGCAGCTTGGAGGGGGCGATGGTCACTGAAGCTTTCTTT.

The chain employs TRBV28 and TRBJ1-2; possibly TRBD1 for D (6 bases). CDR1 and CDR2 from the germline V gene are MDHEN and SYDVKM. The CDR3 covers 15 residues. The V end was cut by 3 bases, the J end by 2 bases, with 13 bases between. The DNA of the CDR3 is TGTGCCAGCAGTTTCGGAGCGGGGGCGAACTATGGCTACACCTTC. It encodes CASSFGAGANYGYTF.

V usage is TRBV6-1 and J usage is TRBJ1-4; 8 bases map to TRBD1. This CDR3 region has 17 residues. CDR1 MNHNS and CDR2 SASEGT come from the germline V gene. V shed 2 bases and J 5 bases; nucleotides not matched to a gene: 10. CDR3 residues: CASSERVRTGKNEKLFF. The CDR3 DNA reads as TGTGCCAGCAGTGAACGTGTAAGGACAGGGAAGAATGAAAAACTGTTTTTT.

The chain recombines TRBV6-5 with TRBJ1-4, with 8 bases identical to TRBD1. V dropped 8 bases and J dropped 6; count of bases not matched to a gene: 8. Germline V gene data show CDR1 as MNHEY and CDR2 as SVGAGI. The CDR3 has 14 residues. The CDR3: CASGTRGLDEKLFF. CDR3 in DNA: TGTGCCAGCGGGACCAGGGGGCTAGATGAAAAACTGTTTTTT.

The chain employs TRBV27 and TRBJ2-2; possibly TRBD1 for D (6 bases). Trimming cost V 4 bases and J 8 bases, with 11 bases left between them. CDR3 length equals 13 residues. Per the germline V gene, CDR1 is MNHEY and CDR2 is SMNVEV (reference sequence). The chain's CDR3 is CASSWGHEGELFF. The CDR3 coding sequence is TGTGCCAGCAGTTGGGGACATGAGGGGGAGCTGTTTTTT.

The rearrangement uses TRBV2 and TRBJ1-4, with 8 positions matching TRBD1. Germline loops: CDR1 SNHLY, CDR2 FYNNEI. The CDR3 consists of 18 residues. Trimming cost V 10 bases and J 0 bases; bases outside gene matches: 16. The CDR3 region has the DNA TGTGCCACCTCAGATCAGGACAGGGCGGAGGCAACTAATGAAAAACTGTTTTTT. Amino acid sequence: CATSDQDRAEATNEKLFF.

This chain connects TRBV4-1 to TRBJ2-2; the match to TRBD1 covers 7 bases. CDR1 and CDR2 from the germline V gene are MGHRA and YSYEKL. J was trimmed by 2 bases and V by 0 bases; bases with no gene match: 12. The length of the CDR3 is 19 residues. Here the CDR3 DNA reads TGCGCCAGCAGCCAAGATAGTATTTTGGCAGGGGGTAACACCGGGGAGCTGTTTTTT. Its protein product is CASSQDSILAGGNTGELFF.

As DNA, the CDR3 is TGCGCCAGCAGCCAAGCGGGGGGCCTAACCGGGGAGCTGTTTTTT. Amino acids: CASSQAGGLTGELFF. The chain recombines TRBV4-1 with TRBJ2-2; D is possibly TRBD2 (7 bases). Germline V gene data show CDR1 as MGHRA and CDR2 as YSYEKL. The CDR3 has 15 residues. V was trimmed by 1 base and J by 5 bases, leaving 11 bases between them.

In its sample, this clone was seen once. J is TRBJ2-2 and V is TRBV11-3, with 9 bases lining up with TRBD2. The CDR3 loop spans 16 amino acids. Germline V CDR1 and CDR2: SGHNT, YENEEA. V trimming: 5 bases; J trimming: 5 bases; junction bases outside the gene matches: 9. In DNA, the CDR3 is TGTGCCAGCAGCCCCGGGACTAGCCCATTAACCGGGGAGCTGTTTTTT. Translation: CASSPGTSPLTGELFF.